Presented here are 18 T cell receptor beta chains from one specimen sequenced in a study of early T cells in non-severe SARS-CoV-2 infection. TCRdb re-called the 5' RACE reads through MiXCR, storing one row per CDR3 protein. This table holds just under 65,000 distinct CDR3 sequences, approximately 11% found once. Sample: whole blood, taken at baseline. The receptors were sampled from an adult who was a healthcare worker with PCR-confirmed SARS-CoV-2 infection or an uninfected control (not recorded which).

This clonotype has just one count. The junction does not match germline at one end; this may be a read error. The rearrangement joins TRBV20-1 to TRBJ2-1, with 8 bases matching TRBD2. CDR1 is DFQATT, CDR2 SNEGSKA, per germline (reference sequence). This CDR3 is 16 amino acids long. CDR3 coding DNA: TGCAGTGCTTTGAAGCGGGGGCCGAGCTCCTACAATCAGCAGTTCTTC. It codes for CSALKRGPSSYNQQFF.

V gene TRBV5-4 combines with J gene TRBJ2-7, with a tentative D call TRBD1 (6 bases). This CDR3 has 16 amino acids. Trimming took off 0 bases at V and 2 bases at J, with 15 bases between the two ends. The germline V gene encodes CDR1 SGHNT and CDR2 YYREEE (reference sequence). CDR3 in DNA: TGTGCCAGCAGCTTGGACAGGGTTGGGGGCGCCTACGAGCAGTACTTC. Protein sequence: CASSLDRVGGAYEQYF.

This chain joins TRBV29-1 and TRBJ1-1; D not resolved. Looked up from germline, CDR1 is SQVTM and CDR2 is ANQGSEA. The CDR3 has 14 residues. Trimming cost V 7 bases and J 5 bases, with 20 bases left between them. The CDR3 DNA sequence: TGCAGCGCCATTTCCTTCCAGTGGGATACTGAAGCTTTCTTT. This translates into CSAISFQWDTEAFF.

V usage is TRBV9 and J usage is TRBJ1-2; D is uncertain. Germline lookup yields CDR1 SGDLS and CDR2 YYNGEE. Between the trimmed V and J ends, which lost 0 bases and 7 bases, there was a span of 13 bases. The CDR3 loop spans 14 amino acids. CDR3 sequence: CASSVAERESGYTF. The CDR3 bases are TGTGCCAGCAGCGTAGCTGAGCGGGAGAGTGGCTACACCTTC.

CDR3 in amino acids: CASSPSGETQYF. In DNA form, the CDR3 reads TGTGCCAGCTCACCCTCTGGTGAGACCCAGTACTTC. This chain joins TRBV18 and TRBJ2-5; no clear D gene. The CDR3 is 12 residues long. V dropped 3 bases and J dropped 5 bases, with 7 bases sitting between them. From germline, CDR1 is KGHSH and CDR2 LQKENI.

V gene TRBV11-2 combines with J gene TRBJ2-1; the D gene is possibly TRBD2 (5 bases). The V end lost 4 bases, the J end lost 8 bases, and 15 bases lay between the germline ends. The CDR3 consists of 14 residues. The germline V gene encodes CDR1 SGHAT and CDR2 FQNNGV. The CDR3 spells CASSYTPGLDEQFF. The CDR3 nucleotides are TGTGCCAGCAGCTACACGCCGGGATTGGATGAGCAGTTCTTC.

This rearrangement joins TRBV10-1 to TRBJ1-1; D not certain. Trimming took off 2 bases at V and 0 bases at J, with 7 bases between the two ends. CDR1 and CDR2 from the germline V gene are WNHNN and SYGVQD (reference sequence). The CDR3 length is 14 residues. This CDR3 is CASSEAEMNTEAFF. DNA for the CDR3: TGCGCCAGCAGTGAGGCAGAGATGAACACTGAAGCTTTCTTT.

The gene calls are TRBV20-1 and TRBJ2-3, with D tentatively TRBD2 (7 bases). CDR1 is DFQATT, CDR2 SNEGSKA, per germline (reference sequence). The CDR3 totals 14 residues. With 8 bases removed from V and 3 bases from J, the gap between germline ends came to 18 bases. Here the CDR3 DNA reads TGCAGTTCGCGAACAGGGAGGGGAACAGATACGCAGTATTTT. The encoded protein is CSSRTGRGTDTQYF.

This clonotype was found many times. The V call is TRBV11-2, the J call TRBJ2-3; D gene ambiguous. The CDR3 runs 12 residues. Trimming removed 6 bases at V and 2 bases at J, with 6 bases between. The V gene's germline CDR1 is SGHAT and CDR2 FQNNGV. CDR3 nucleotides: TGTGCCAGCAGTTTCTCCACAGATACGCAGTATTTT. Amino acids: CASSFSTDTQYF. Using reference TRBV11-2 and TRBJ2-3 for the parts outside the CDR3, the full variable domain is EAGVAQSPRYKIIEKRQSVAFWCNPISGHATLYWYQQILGQGPKLLIQFQNNGVVDDSQLPKDRFSAERLKGVDSTLKIQPAKLEDSAVYLCASSFSTDTQYFGPGTRLTVL.

This clonotype was detected only a few times. This chain joins TRBV20-1 and TRBJ2-1; 10 bases line up with TRBD2. This CDR3 spans 13 amino acids. Germline lookup yields CDR1 DFQATT and CDR2 SNEGSKA (reference sequence). For the CDR3, the DNA is TGCAGCCCTTTAGCGGGGGGCTACAATGAGCAGTTCTTC. Protein: CSPLAGGYNEQFF.

This chain uses TRBV12-3 or TRBV12-4 with TRBJ2-6; D remains ambiguous. V was cut by 7 bases and J by 2 bases, with 18 bases left in between. The CDR3 runs to 17 residues. As DNA, the CDR3 is TGTGCCAGCACATGGGCACTCTTAGGGACTGGGGCCAACGTCCTGACTTTC. Translated, it gives CASTWALLGTGANVLTF.

This clonotype occurred a few times. The chain employs TRBV11-2 and TRBJ2-7, with 8 bases lining up with TRBD1. The CDR3 runs 18 residues. The J segment lost 1 base and the V segment lost 1 base, leaving 12 bases of the junction unmatched. Germline-derived CDR1 and CDR2 are SGHAT and FQNNGV. The CDR3, as DNA: TGTGCCAGCAGCTTAGGTCGGGGGAGACAGGGGACTTCCTACGAGCAGTACTTC. Amino acids: CASSLGRGRQGTSYEQYF.

The rearrangement uses TRBV5-5 and TRBJ1-2; D is possibly TRBD1 (6 bases). Germline V gives CDR1 SGHKS, CDR2 YYEKEE (reference sequence). V lost 2 bases, J lost 3 bases, and 11 bases lay in between. This CDR3 is 14 amino acids long. As DNA, the CDR3 is TGTGCCAGCAGCTTCGCAGGGGTTGACTATGGCTACACCTTC. Translated: CASSFAGVDYGYTF.

The CDR3 is CASSDTVTTNEKLFF. The CDR3 DNA follows: TGTGCCAGCAGTGACACAGTTACAACTAATGAAAAACTGTTTTTT. This chain links TRBV25-1 with TRBJ1-4, with D unresolved. The V end was cut by 3 bases, the J end by 0 bases, with 8 bases between. Germline CDR1 and CDR2: MGHDK and SYGVNS. The CDR3 covers 15 residues.

In this sample, this clonotype turned up a few times. The J gene is TRBJ1-1, the V gene TRBV4-1, with 7 bases matching TRBD1. Germline CDR1 MGHRA, CDR2 YSYEKL. This CDR3 is built from 14 residues. With V trimmed by 7 bases and J by 2 bases, 7 bases remained unmatched. The CDR3 region has the DNA TGCGCCAGCACCAGGGGGGAGCGCAACACTGAAGCTTTCTTT. It translates to CASTRGERNTEAFF.

This clonotype was recorded a few times. The chain links TRBV2 to TRBJ1-5; D perhaps matches TRBD1 (5 bases). Germline CDR1 and CDR2: SNHLY and FYNNEI. Trimming removed 7 bases at V and 2 bases at J, with 12 bases between. The CDR3 is made up of 14 amino acids. CDR3 region: CASKSGLGNQPQHF. CDR3 sequence (DNA): TGTGCCAGCAAGTCGGGGCTCGGCAATCAGCCCCAGCATTTT.

V gene TRBV18 combines with J gene TRBJ2-1; 7 bases fit TRBD2. From germline, CDR1 is KGHSH and CDR2 LQKENI. After removal of 6 bases from V and 8 bases from J, the junction contained 16 bases not matched to a gene. CDR3 length: 16 residues. The CDR3 reads CASSLALASRGDEQFF. As DNA, the CDR3 is TGTGCCAGCTCCCTGGCCCTGGCTAGCCGGGGGGATGAGCAGTTCTTC.

The CDR3 protein is CASSQDYVGNEQFF. The CDR3 coding sequence is TGTGCCAGCAGCCAAGATTATGTGGGAAATGAGCAGTTCTTC. The chain joins TRBV14 to TRBJ2-1; D ambiguous. Per germline, CDR1 SGHDN and CDR2 FVKESK. Trimming stripped 0 bases from V and 7 bases from J, with 10 bases between. This CDR3 spans 14 amino acids.